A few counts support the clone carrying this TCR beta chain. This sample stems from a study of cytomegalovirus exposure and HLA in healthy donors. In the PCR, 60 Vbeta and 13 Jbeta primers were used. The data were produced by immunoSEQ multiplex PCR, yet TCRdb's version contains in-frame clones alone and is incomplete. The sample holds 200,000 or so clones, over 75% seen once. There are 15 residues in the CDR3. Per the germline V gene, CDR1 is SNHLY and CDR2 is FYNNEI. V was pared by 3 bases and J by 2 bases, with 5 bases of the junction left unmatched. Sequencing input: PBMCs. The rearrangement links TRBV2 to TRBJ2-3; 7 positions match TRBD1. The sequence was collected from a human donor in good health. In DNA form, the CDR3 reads TGTGCCAGCAGTGACCCGGGACAGATCACAGATACGCAGTATTTT. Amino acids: CASSDPGQITDTQYF.